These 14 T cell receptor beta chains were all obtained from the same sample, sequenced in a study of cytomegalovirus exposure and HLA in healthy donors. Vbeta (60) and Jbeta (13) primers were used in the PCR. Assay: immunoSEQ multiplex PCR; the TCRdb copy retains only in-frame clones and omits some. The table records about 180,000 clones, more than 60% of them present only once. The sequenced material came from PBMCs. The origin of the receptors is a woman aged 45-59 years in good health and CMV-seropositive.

CDR3 in amino acids: CASSPFLGPNQPQHF. The CDR3 DNA sequence: TGCGCCAGCAGCCCATTCCTCGGTCCGAATCAGCCCCAGCATTTT. V usage is TRBV4-3 and J usage is TRBJ1-5, with D hard to call. Between the trimmed V and J ends, which lost 4 bases and 4 bases, there was a span of 14 bases. Germline V gene data show CDR1 as LGHNA and CDR2 as YSLEER. This CDR3 has 15 residues.

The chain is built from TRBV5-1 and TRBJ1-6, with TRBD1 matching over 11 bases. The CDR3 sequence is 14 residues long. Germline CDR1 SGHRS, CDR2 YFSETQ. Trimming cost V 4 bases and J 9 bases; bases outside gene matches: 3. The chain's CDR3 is CASSRDRGGSPLHF. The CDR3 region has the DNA TGCGCCAGCAGCAGGGACAGGGGGGGTTCACCCCTCCACTTT.

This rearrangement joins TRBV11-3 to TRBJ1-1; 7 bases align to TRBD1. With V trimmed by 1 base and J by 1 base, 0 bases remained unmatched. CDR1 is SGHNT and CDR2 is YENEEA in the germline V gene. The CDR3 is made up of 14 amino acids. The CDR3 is CASSLGQGNTEAFF. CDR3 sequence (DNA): TGTGCCAGCAGCTTAGGACAGGGGAACACTGAAGCTTTCTTT.

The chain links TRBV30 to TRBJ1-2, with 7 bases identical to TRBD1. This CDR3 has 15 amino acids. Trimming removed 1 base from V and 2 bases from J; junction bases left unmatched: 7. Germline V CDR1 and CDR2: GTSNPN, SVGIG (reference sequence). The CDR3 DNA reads TGTGCCTGGAGTGCGGGAATACAGGGGAACTATGGCTACACCTTC. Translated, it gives CAWSAGIQGNYGYTF.

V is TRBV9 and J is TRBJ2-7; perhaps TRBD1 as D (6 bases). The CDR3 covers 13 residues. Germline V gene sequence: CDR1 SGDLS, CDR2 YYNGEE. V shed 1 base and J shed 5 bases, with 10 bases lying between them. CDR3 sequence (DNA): TGTGCCAGCAGCGTACACAGGGCGGACGAGCAGTACTTC. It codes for CASSVHRADEQYF.

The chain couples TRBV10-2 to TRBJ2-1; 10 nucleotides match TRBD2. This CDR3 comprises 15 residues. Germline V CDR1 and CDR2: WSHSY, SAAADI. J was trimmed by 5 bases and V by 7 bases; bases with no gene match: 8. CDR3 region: CASIPLAGNHNEQFF. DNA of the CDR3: TGCGCCAGCATCCCACTAGCGGGAAACCACAATGAGCAGTTCTTC.

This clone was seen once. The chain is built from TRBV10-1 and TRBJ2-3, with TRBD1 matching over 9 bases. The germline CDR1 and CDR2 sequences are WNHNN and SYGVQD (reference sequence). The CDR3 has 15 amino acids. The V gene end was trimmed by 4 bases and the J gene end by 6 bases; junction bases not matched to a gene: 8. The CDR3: CASSGGTGIFDTQYF. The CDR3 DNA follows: TGCGCCAGCAGTGGGGGGACAGGGATATTCGATACGCAGTATTTT.

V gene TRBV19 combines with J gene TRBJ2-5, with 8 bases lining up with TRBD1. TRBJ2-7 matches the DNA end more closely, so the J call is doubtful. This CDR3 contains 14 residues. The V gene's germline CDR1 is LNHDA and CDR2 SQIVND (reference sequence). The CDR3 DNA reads TGTGCCAGTAGAAGGACAGGGAGCTCCTACGAGCAGTACTTC. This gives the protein CASRRTGSSYEQYF.

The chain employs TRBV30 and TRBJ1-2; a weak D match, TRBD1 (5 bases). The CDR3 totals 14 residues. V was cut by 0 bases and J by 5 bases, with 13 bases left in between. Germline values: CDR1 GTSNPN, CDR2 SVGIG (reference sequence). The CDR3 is CAWSVIRGRYGYTF. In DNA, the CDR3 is TGTGCCTGGAGTGTAATAAGGGGCCGGTATGGCTACACCTTC.

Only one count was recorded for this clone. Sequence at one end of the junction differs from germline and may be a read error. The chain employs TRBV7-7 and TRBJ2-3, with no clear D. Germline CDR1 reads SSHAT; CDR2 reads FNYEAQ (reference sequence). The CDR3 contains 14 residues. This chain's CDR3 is CASSPGVSTDTQYF. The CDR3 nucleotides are TGTGCTAGCAGCCCGGGTGTGTCGACAGATACGCAGTATTTT.

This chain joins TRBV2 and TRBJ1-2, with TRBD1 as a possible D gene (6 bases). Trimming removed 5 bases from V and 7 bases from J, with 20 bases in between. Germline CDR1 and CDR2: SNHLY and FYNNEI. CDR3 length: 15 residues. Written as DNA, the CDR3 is TGTGCCAGCAGTAACCTCCAGGGGCCGATACTTGGCTACACCTTC. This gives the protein CASSNLQGPILGYTF.

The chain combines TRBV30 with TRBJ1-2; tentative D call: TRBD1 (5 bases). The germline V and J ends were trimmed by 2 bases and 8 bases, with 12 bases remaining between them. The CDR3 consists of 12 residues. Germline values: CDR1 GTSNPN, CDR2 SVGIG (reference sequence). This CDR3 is CAWSPRQGGYTF. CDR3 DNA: TGTGCCTGGAGTCCCCGCCAGGGCGGCTACACCTTC. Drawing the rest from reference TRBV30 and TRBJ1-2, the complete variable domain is SQTIHQWPATLVQPVGSPLSLECTVEGTSNPNLYWYRQAAGRGLQLLFYSVGIGQISSEVPQNLSASRPQDRQFILSSKKLLLSDSGFYLCAWSPRQGGYTFGSGTRLTVV.

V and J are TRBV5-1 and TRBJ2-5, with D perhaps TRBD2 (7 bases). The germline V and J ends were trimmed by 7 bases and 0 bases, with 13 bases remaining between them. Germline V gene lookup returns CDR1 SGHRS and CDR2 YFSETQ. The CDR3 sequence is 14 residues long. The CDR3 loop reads CASGEGGHQETQYF. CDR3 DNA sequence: TGCGCCAGCGGGGAGGGGGGGCACCAAGAGACCCAGTACTTC.

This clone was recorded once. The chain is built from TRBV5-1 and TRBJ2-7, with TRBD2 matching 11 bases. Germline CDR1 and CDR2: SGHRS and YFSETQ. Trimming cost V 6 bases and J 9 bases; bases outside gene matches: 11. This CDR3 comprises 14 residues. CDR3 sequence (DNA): TGCGCCAGCAAAGAGTTGACTAGCGGGGAGGGGCAGTACTTC. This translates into CASKELTSGEGQYF.